A selection of T cell receptor beta chains follows, all from one sample in a study of blood T cell repertoires in COVID-19. Produced via immunoSEQ multiplex PCR; TCRdb's table is partial and in-frame only. Of 350,000 to 500,000 clones listed, roughly 88% are singletons. The sequencing input was PBMCs or T cells enriched from blood (not recorded which). The receptors derive from a woman aged 18-35 years who had been exposed to COVID-19. Both conserved end residues are part of each CDR3. The D gene is left open where the match is weak. Size values are once, few and many counts, or a class for expanded clones, and some rows have none.

clone size,D gene,V gene,J gene,CDR3 DNA,CDR3 protein
once,TRBD2,TRBV28,TRBJ2-5,TGTGCCAGCAGTTTGTCCGGGACTATGGAAGAGACCCAGTACTTC,CASSLSGTMEETQYF
NA,TRBD1,TRBV19,TRBJ2-6,TGTGCCAGTAGCTCCGGGACAGGGAGCTCTGGGGCCAACGTCCTGACTTTC,CASSSGTGSSGANVLTF
NA,NA,TRBV6-5,TRBJ1-1,TGTGCCAGCAGGCAGGGGTTTAGCACTGAAGCTTTCTTT,CASRQGFSTEAFF
NA,TRBD1,TRBV25-1,TRBJ2-5,TGTGCCAGCAGTGAATCAGGGACAGGGAGTTCGCGGCAGTACTTC,CASSESGTGSSRQYF
NA,TRBD2,TRBV28,TRBJ2-1,TGTGCCAGCAGTTTCAAGCGGGAGGGCCCTCAGGGGAATGAGCAGTTCTTC,CASSFKREGPQGNEQFF
NA,NA,TRBV3-1/TRBV3-2,TRBJ2-1,TGTGCCAGCAGCCAAGAACTGGACAGCTCCTACAATGAGCAGTTCTTC,CASSQELDSSYNEQFF
NA,NA,TRBV11-2,TRBJ2-7,TGTGCCAGCAGCTATATAACAGGGAATTCCTACGAGCAGTACTTC,CASSYITGNSYEQYF
NA,NA,TRBV9,TRBJ2-7,TGTGCCAGCAGTGTAGGTGGCCTCTTTACCTACGAGCAGTACTTC,CASSVGGLFTYEQYF
NA,TRBD2,TRBV11-2,TRBJ2-3,TGTGCCAGCAGCTGGGTTCTAGCGGGGGCAGATACGCAGTATTTT,CASSWVLAGADTQYF
NA,NA,TRBV7-8,TRBJ1-6,TGTGCCAGCAGCTTTTTGGTTCCGAGGGCCTATAATTCACCCCTCCACTTT,CASSFLVPRAYNSPLHF
once,TRBD1,TRBV4-1,TRBJ1-2,TGCGCCAGCAGCCAAGATAGGGCAGGGGGTCTCTATGGCTACACCTTC,CASSQDRAGGLYGYTF
NA,NA,TRBV15,TRBJ1-6,TGTGCCACCAGCAGATATCACAGGAGCTCCTATAATTCACCCCTCCACTTT,CATSRYHRSSYNSPLHF
NA,NA,TRBV7-8,TRBJ2-3,TGTGCCAGCAGCTTAGTTCGGGAGAGTAGCACAGATACGCAGTATTTT,CASSLVRESSTDTQYF
NA,TRBD1,TRBV7-9,TRBJ2-1,TGTGCCAGCAGCTCAAGACAGGGCCTCCCCAATGAGCAGTTCTTC,CASSSRQGLPNEQFF
NA,TRBD2,TRBV7-9,TRBJ2-3,TGTGCCAGCAGCAAGGGGACTAGCGGGGCCAGGGTAGATACGCAGTATTTT,CASSKGTSGARVDTQYF
few,NA,TRBV15,TRBJ2-1,TGTGCCACCAGCAAGATCGAGTCCAATGAGCAGTTCTTC,CATSKIESNEQFF
NA,NA,TRBV18,TRBJ1-2,TGTGCCAGCTCACCAAGACAGGAACCCTATGGCTACACCTTC,CASSPRQEPYGYTF
NA,TRBD1,TRBV9,TRBJ2-5,TGTGCCAGCAGCGACCGGACAGGGCAGGGAGAGACCCAGTACTTC,CASSDRTGQGETQYF
NA,NA,TRBV7-2,TRBJ1-3,TGTGCCAGCAGGGGGGGGACGGATTACTCTGGAAACACCATATATTTT,CASRGGTDYSGNTIYF
NA,TRBD1,TRBV6-5,TRBJ2-7,TGTGCCAGCAGTTACTCTTTTTCCGGGACAGTAAACGAGCAGTACTTC,CASSYSFSGTVNEQYF
NA,NA,TRBV3-1/TRBV3-2,TRBJ2-7,TGTGCCAGCAGCCAAGATACTAGCTGGAGCTCCTACGAGCAGTACTTC,CASSQDTSWSSYEQYF
NA,NA,TRBV19,TRBJ1-3,TGTGCCAGTAGTATTCAGGGGACGGTCTCTGGAAACACCATATATTTT,CASSIQGTVSGNTIYF
NA,TRBD1,TRBV12-3/TRBV12-4,TRBJ2-7,TGTGCCAGCAGTTCGGGACAGTTCTACGAGCAGTACTTC,CASSSGQFYEQYF
NA,NA,TRBV7-9,TRBJ2-2,TGTGCCAGTACTGCCGGGGAGCTGTTTTTT,CASTAGELFF
NA,NA,TRBV5-6,TRBJ2-1,TGTGCCAGCAGCCCTGGGGCCGGAGACAATGAGCAGTTCTTC,CASSPGAGDNEQFF
NA,TRBD1,TRBV15,TRBJ2-7,TGTGCCACCAGCAGAGAAGGACAGGCCTACGAGCAGTACTTC,CATSREGQAYEQYF
NA,NA,TRBV5-1,TRBJ2-1,TGCGCCAGCAGCTTGGTTTTTGATGCGGGACCCTCTTACAATGAGCAGTTCTTC,CASSLVFDAGPSYNEQFF
NA,NA,TRBV5-4,TRBJ1-4,TGTGCCAGCAGCTTGTGGGGAGATGAAAAACTGTTTTTT,CASSLWGDEKLFF
NA,NA,TRBV6-5,TRBJ2-7,TGTGCCAGCAGTTACGGAGCGGGTGGAACCTACGAGCAGTACTTC,CASSYGAGGTYEQYF
NA,TRBD2,TRBV20-1,TRBJ2-7,TGCAGTGCTAGTCTTGGGGGACTAGTCTACGAGCAGTACTTC,CSASLGGLVYEQYF
NA,TRBD2,TRBV29-1,TRBJ2-7,TGCAGCGTTCTAGGACTAGCGGGGGGGAGCTCCTACGAGCAGTACTTC,CSVLGLAGGSSYEQYF
once,TRBD1,TRBV7-2,TRBJ2-3,TGTGCCAGCAGCCGTCGGACAGGGGGCACAGATACGCAGTATTTT,CASSRRTGGTDTQYF
NA,TRBD2,TRBV3-1/TRBV3-2,TRBJ2-3,TGTGCCAGCAGCCAGACTAGCGGGAGGAGGGATACGCAGTATTTT,CASSQTSGRRDTQYF
once,NA,TRBV6-5,TRBJ1-1,TGTGCCAGCAGGAAGCAGGATAGAATGAACACTGAAGCTTTCTTT,CASRKQDRMNTEAFF
NA,TRBD1,TRBV6-5,TRBJ1-5,TGTGCCAGCAGCCGGGACAGGGACAGCAATCAGCCCCAGCATTTT,CASSRDRDSNQPQHF
NA,TRBD2,TRBV7-2,TRBJ2-3,TGTGCCAGCATCCGCCAGCGGGAGGGAGATACGCAGTATTTT,CASIRQREGDTQYF
NA,TRBD2,TRBV28,TRBJ2-2,TGTGCCATCTCGGCGGGAGTCACCGGGGAGCTGTTTTTT,CAISAGVTGELFF
NA,TRBD2,TRBV19,TRBJ2-1,TGTGCCAGTAGCACCAGACTAGCGGAATACAATGAGCAGTTCTTC,CASSTRLAEYNEQFF
NA,TRBD1,TRBV27,TRBJ1-5,TGTGCCAGCAGTTTATTTGGGACAGGGATCGTACGCAATCAGCCCCAGCATTTT,CASSLFGTGIVRNQPQHF
NA,NA,TRBV28,TRBJ1-2,TGTGCCAGCAGTCCCCCCGACATCAGGGATGCCAACTTTAACTATGGCTACACCTTC,CASSPPDIRDANFNYGYTF
NA,TRBD1,TRBV27,TRBJ1-2,TGTGCCAGCAGTTTACAGTGGGGGACAGGGGGCGGTAGAAATGGCTACACCTTC,CASSLQWGTGGGRNGYTF
once,NA,TRBV19,TRBJ2-3,TGTGCCAGTAGTATGGCCGGAGGGGATACGCAGTATTTT,CASSMAGGDTQYF
NA,NA,TRBV5-4,TRBJ1-2,TGTGCCAGCACGGAGTGGGGAGTAAACTATGGCTACACCTTC,CASTEWGVNYGYTF
NA,TRBD1,TRBV18,TRBJ1-5,TGTGCCAGCTCACCACCCATGACAGGGGTATTTCAGCCCCAGCATTTT,CASSPPMTGVFQPQHF
NA,NA,TRBV6-2/TRBV6-3,TRBJ2-7,TGTGCCAGCAGTTACGAGGGCAGCGAGCAGTACTTC,CASSYEGSEQYF
NA,TRBD2,TRBV28,TRBJ2-2,TGTGCCAGCAGTTCTCCCCGGGGGGATCGCACCGGGGAGCTGTTTTTT,CASSSPRGDRTGELFF
NA,NA,TRBV15,TRBJ1-2,TGTGCCACCAGCAGAGATAAGGGGTGGGATGGCTACACCTTC,CATSRDKGWDGYTF
NA,TRBD2,TRBV7-9,TRBJ2-1,TGTGCCAGCAGCCCCTTAGGCGGGAGTAACAATGAGCAGTTCTTC,CASSPLGGSNNEQFF
few,NA,TRBV9,TRBJ2-6,TGTGCCAGCAGCGTAGAGGGGTCTGGGGCCAACGTCCTGACTTTC,CASSVEGSGANVLTF
NA,TRBD2,TRBV18,TRBJ2-1,TGTGCCAGCTCACCCGCTAGCGGGGGCAATGAGCAGTTCTTC,CASSPASGGNEQFF
NA,TRBD1,TRBV19,TRBJ2-3,TGTGCCAGTAGTACGGACCGGGACAGGGGCACAGATACGCAGTATTTT,CASSTDRDRGTDTQYF
NA,NA,TRBV9,TRBJ1-1,TGTGCCAGCAGCGGCCCAAAGGGGGACACTGAAGCTTTCTTT,CASSGPKGDTEAFF
NA,TRBD2,TRBV6-4,TRBJ2-1,TGTGCCAGCAGTGTCGGCGGGGGGTCCTCCTACAATGAGCAGTTCTTC,CASSVGGGSSYNEQFF
NA,NA,TRBV30,TRBJ1-1,TGTGCCTGGAGTGTCGGGAAAATAACTGAAGCTTTCTTT,CAWSVGKITEAFF